This T cell receptor beta chain derives from a study of PD-1 blockade in classical Hodgkin lymphoma. Time point in this sample: cycle 4 day 1 (C4D1), after 6 weeks of nivolumab. Relapse was seen in all patients after autologous stem cell transplantation, and brentuximab vedotin exposure was variable. TCRdb keeps only in-frame clones here, not all; method: immunoSEQ multiplex PCR. The sample consists of 25,000 to 30,000 clones, over 75% of them appearing once. About this clone itself: Its antigen is not identified.

The CDR3 length is 14 residues. Germline CDR1 reads SGHAT; CDR2 reads FQNNGV. V gave up 1 base and J gave up 5 bases; unmatched junction bases: 3. Notes on the study in general: Complete responders' baseline diversity resembled that of newly diagnosed patients. By cycle point C4D1, TCR diversity had risen significantly in CD4+ cells (but not CD8+ cells). When set against healthy donors, newly diagnosed patients were reported to show lower baseline TCR diversity.

The sample was peripheral blood mononuclear cells (PBMCs), taken before the fourth cycle of nivolumab. This TCR derives from a human donor with classical Hodgkin lymphoma. The chain couples TRBV11-2 to TRBJ2-3; 7 bases map to TRBD2. CDR3 sequence (DNA): TGTGCCAGCAGCTTAGCGGGGGGAAAAGATACGCAGTATTTT. Translating gives CASSLAGGKDTQYF.